The 27 T cell receptor beta chains below all came from one sample that was sequenced in a study of tumor-infiltrating lymphocytes in primary liver carcinoma. Joint extraction of RNA and DNA used about 17-31 mg of bulk tissue that was unsorted. A constant-region primer served to make TCR beta cDNA from around 540 ng total RNA. Construction of TCR beta libraries relied on three successive nested multiplex PCR rounds employing slightly modified ARM-PCR. Rounds one and two of PCR, each of around 11 cycles, were primed with TRBV1-TRBV30 forward primers and a C-beta reverse primer. TCRdb recomputed calls from the multiplex PCR reads with MiXCR, one row per CDR3 protein. The sample has 45,000 or so distinct CDR3 sequences, 73% seen once. Sequencing was performed on liver tumor tissue from sampling region 2. Subset specified: tumor region T2, inferior pole. The receptors were sampled from a man between 35 and 55 years old with primary liver carcinoma and hepatitis B virus infection.

This clonotype was detected only once. The junction departs from the called germline gene at one end, perhaps through a read error. This chain links TRBV11-2 with TRBJ2-6; tentative D call: TRBD1 (7 bases). Germline CDR1 is SGHAT and CDR2 is FQNNGV. The CDR3 is made up of 21 amino acids. The chain's CDR3 is CVSSMGGDRDISLSGANVLTF. CDR3 in DNA: TGTGTCAGCAGCATGGGGGGAGACAGGGACATTTCCCTCTCTGGGGCCAACGTCCTGACATTC. Based on the CDR3 plus reference TRBV11-2 and TRBJ2-6, the full variable domain is EAGVAQSPRYKIIEKRQSVAFWCNPISGHATLYWYQQILGQGPKLLIQFQNNGVVDDSQLPKDRFSAERLKGVDSTLKIQPAKLEDSAVYLCVSSMGGDRDISLSGANVLTFGAGSRLTVL.

To note about this clonotype: The junction does not match germline at one end; this may be a read error. The chain combines TRBV4-2 with TRBJ2-1; 10 positions match TRBD1. The germline V gene has CDR1 LGHNA and CDR2 YNFKEQ. This CDR3 spans 16 amino acids. CDR3 in amino acids: CTSSHAGGQGNKEQFF. The CDR3 DNA is TGTACCAGCAGCCACGCCGGGGGACAGGGGAACAAAGAACAGTTCTTC.

The V and J genes are TRBV6-1 and TRBJ2-1, with a possible D match to TRBD2 (7 bases). The CDR3 has 16 residues. Germline V lookup: CDR1 MNHNS, CDR2 SASEGT. Trimming shortened V by 3 bases and J by 3 bases, and 15 bases separated the two germline ends. CDR3 DNA: TGTGCCAGCAGTGATAATGCGGGGGCGGTCTACAATGAGCAGTTCTTC. Translating it yields CASSDNAGAVYNEQFF.

The genes are TRBV5-1 and TRBJ1-1; weak D call: TRBD1 (6 bases). This CDR3 comprises 17 residues. In germline, CDR1 is SGHRS, CDR2 YFSETQ. V dropped 0 bases and J dropped 0 bases, with 15 bases sitting between them. This CDR3 is CASSLGGYRDVNTEAFF. CDR3 DNA sequence: TGCGCCAGCAGCTTGGGAGGATACAGGGATGTGAACACTGAAGCTTTCTTT.

In the case of this clonotype: As the CDR3 is not closed by the conserved phenylalanine or tryptophan, this likely results from a read error. The limits of the CDR3 on the DNA are not certain, so only TCRdb's listed CDR3 is given. The chain employs TRBV7-8 and TRBJ2-7; TRBD1 reflects the table's D call only, with no check against the DNA. The CDR3 spans 15 residues, counting both ends. Germline lookup yields CDR1 SGHVS and CDR2 FQNEAQ. The CDR3 loop is CASRNFGETPWEQHL.

Comments on this clonotype: A clone one base away is much larger, so this may be a read error. V and J are TRBV19 and TRBJ1-2, with D perhaps matching TRBD1 (6 bases). The CDR3 contains 13 residues. From germline, CDR1 is LNHDA and CDR2 SQIVND (reference sequence). The V and J ends lost 7 bases and 3 bases respectively, with 12 bases between them. CDR3: CASTPGQHYGYTF. DNA for the CDR3: TGTGCCAGTACCCCAGGACAGCACTATGGCTACACCTTC. Together with reference TRBV19 and TRBJ1-2, the CDR3 gives the full variable domain: DGGITQSPKYLFRKEGQNVTLSCEQNLNHDAMYWYRQDPGQGLRLIYYSQIVNDFQKGDIAEGYSVSREKKESFPLTVTSAQKNPTAFYLCASTPGQHYGYTFGSGTRLTVV.

This sequence joins TRBV5-4 and TRBJ2-7; possible D gene TRBD2, 6 bases. CDR3 length equals 13 residues. Germline V gives CDR1 SGHNT, CDR2 YYREEE (reference sequence). Between the trimmed V and J ends, which lost 7 bases and 3 bases, there was a span of 14 bases. The CDR3 spells CASGSMRGYEQYF. Here the CDR3 DNA reads TGTGCCAGCGGCTCCATGCGGGGCTACGAGCAGTACTTC.

About this clonotype: Mismatch with germline at one junction end may stem from a read error. The chain is built from TRBV11-1 and TRBJ2-1; a possible D gene is TRBD1 (5 bases). Germline values: CDR1 SGHAT, CDR2 FQDESV (reference sequence). CDR3 length equals 14 residues. As DNA, the CDR3 is TGTGCCAGCGCCTTAGGGGTCAGCAACAATGAGCAATTCTTC. This codes for CASALGVSNNEQFF.

Points on this clonotype: At one of its ends the junction is not consistent with the germline gene, which may arise from a read error. The chain employs TRBV12-3 or TRBV12-4 and TRBJ1-2; TRBD1 matches at 9 bases. There are 15 residues in the CDR3. CDR3 bases: TGTACCAGCAGATCCGGACAGGGGATTGGCTATTGCTACACCTTC. It is translated as CTSRSGQGIGYCYTF.

The gene calls are TRBV11-2 and TRBJ1-2; no clear D gene. The CDR3 runs to 15 residues. Germline CDR1 is SGHAT and CDR2 is FQNNGV. This chain's CDR3 is CDCSLDPWIADGYTF. In DNA, the CDR3 is TGTGACTGCAGCTTAGATCCGTGGATTGCCGATGGCTACACCTTC.

The table lists this clonotype with many counts. V is TRBV28 and J is TRBJ1-2, with 7 nucleotides matching TRBD1. V trimming: 5 bases; J trimming: 7 bases; junction bases outside the gene matches: 10. The CDR3 runs 14 residues. Germline loops: CDR1 MDHEN, CDR2 SYDVKM. The CDR3 region is CASSPTDRVAGYTF. Written as DNA, the CDR3 is TGTGCCAGCAGTCCAACTGACAGGGTGGCTGGCTACACCTTC.

CDR3 amino acids: CANITGGTTEAFF. For the CDR3, the DNA is TGTGCCAACATCACTGGGGGGACTACTGAAGCTTTCTTT. The chain links TRBV6-6 to TRBJ1-1; a possible D gene is TRBD1 (5 bases). Germline-derived CDR1 and CDR2 are MNHNY and SVGAGI (reference sequence). This CDR3 is 13 amino acids long. V was shortened by 10 bases and J by 5 bases, with 17 bases between the two germline ends.

As to this clonotype: Germline is not matched at one junction end, which may reflect a read error. V and J are TRBV5-4 and TRBJ2-3; D is unclear. Per germline, CDR1 SGHNT and CDR2 YYREEE (reference sequence). The CDR3 has 15 amino acids. Here the CDR3 reads CDSTSFIASTDTQYF. The CDR3, as DNA: TGTGACAGCACCTCCTTCATAGCTTCCACAGATACGCAGTATTTT.

This clonotype showed up many times. This chain uses TRBV2 with TRBJ2-7; D gene unclear. The CDR3 runs 14 residues. Germline V gene sequence: CDR1 SNHLY, CDR2 FYNNEI. V gave up 6 bases and J gave up 5 bases, with 17 bases separating them. The CDR3 spells CASSKVRASDEQYF. The CDR3 DNA reads as TGTGCCAGCAGCAAAGTAAGGGCCTCGGACGAGCAGTACTTC.

For this clonotype: One end of the junction fails to match germline, which may point to a read error. This chain joins TRBV11-2 and TRBJ2-2, with 8 bases matching TRBD2. The germline V gene has CDR1 SGHAT and CDR2 FQNNGV. There are 15 residues in the CDR3. The DNA for the CDR3 is TGTGCCAGCACCTTACTAGCGGCGAACACCGGGGAGCTCTTTTTT. Its protein product is CASTLLAANTGELFF. The full variable domain, its missing parts supplied by reference TRBV11-2 and TRBJ2-2, is EAGVAQSPRYKIIEKRQSVAFWCNPISGHATLYWYQQILGQGPKLLIQFQNNGVVDDSQLPKDRFSAERLKGVDSTLKIQPAKLEDSAVYLCASTLLAANTGELFFGEGSRLTVL.

As for this clonotype: Since the CDR3 does not end with the conserved phenylalanine or tryptophan, this likely comes from a read error. The genes are TRBV28 and TRBJ1-2; weak D call: TRBD1 (6 bases). Per germline, CDR1 MDHEN and CDR2 SYDVKM. The CDR3 is 13 amino acids. CDR3 bases: TGTGCCAACAGTTTGGAGGGGGGTTATGGCTACACCCTC. Translation gives CANSLEGGYGYTL.

As concerns this clonotype: The junction departs from germline at one end; a sequencing error may be responsible. The chain uses TRBV6-5 and TRBJ2-1; 11 bases align to TRBD2. The germline V gene encodes CDR1 MNHEY and CDR2 SVGAGI. The CDR3 is 19 amino acids. The CDR3 loop is CVSTCSGLAGQNRYNEQFF. The CDR3 DNA sequence: TGCGTCAGCACTTGCTCCGGACTAGCGGGCCAAAATAGGTACAATGAGCAGTTCTTC.

With respect to this clonotype: A junction end diverges from the germline sequence, so it may reflect a read error. This chain links TRBV12-3 or TRBV12-4 with TRBJ2-1; D call uncertain. This CDR3 is built from 14 residues. CDR3 protein: CASKEMSSYYEHFF. CDR3 nucleotides: TGTGCCAGCAAGGAGATGAGCTCCTACTATGAGCACTTCTTC.

This clonotype ranks as medium-sized. The chain joins TRBV24-1 to TRBJ2-7, with 10 bases identical to TRBD1. V gave up 7 bases and J gave up 1 base; unmatched junction bases: 6. Germline CDR1 is KGHDR and CDR2 is SFDVKD. This CDR3 has 15 residues. The chain's CDR3 is CATRWPGQGSYEQYF. Here the CDR3 DNA reads TGTGCCACCAGGTGGCCGGGACAGGGGTCCTACGAGCAGTACTTC.

The gene calls are TRBV28 and TRBJ2-1; 11 bases are a match to TRBD1. J was trimmed by 4 bases and V by 6 bases; bases with no gene match: 11. This CDR3 comprises 17 residues. The germline gives CDR1 MDHEN, CDR2 SYDVKM. The CDR3 coding sequence is TGTGCCAGCAGATCCCCCGCCGGACAGGGGGCATACAATGAGCAGTTCTTC. Protein: CASRSPAGQGAYNEQFF. Filled out from reference TRBV28 and TRBJ2-1, the complete variable domain reads DVKVTQSSRYLVKRTGEKVFLECVQDMDHENMFWYRQDPGLGLRLIYFSYDVKMKEKGDIPEGYSVSREKKERFSLILESASTNQTSMYLCASRSPAGQGAYNEQFFGPGTRLTVL.

This clonotype was observed at least ten times. CDR3 residues: CASSLGHITDTQYF. CDR3 nucleotide sequence: TGCGCCAGCAGCTTGGGACATATCACAGATACGCAGTATTTT. The gene calls are TRBV5-1 and TRBJ2-3; D gene ambiguous. This CDR3 comprises 14 residues. CDR1 is SGHRS and CDR2 is YFSETQ in the germline V gene. V lost 0 bases to trimming and J lost 2 bases, with 7 bases between them.

The genes are TRBV5-1 and TRBJ2-7; the match to TRBD1 covers 10 bases. V was clipped by 6 bases and J by 2 bases; unmatched bases: 8. From germline, CDR1 is SGHRS and CDR2 YFSETQ. The length of the CDR3 is 15 residues. The CDR3 loop reads CASKGGTGVTYEQYF. The CDR3, as DNA: TGCGCCAGCAAAGGAGGGACAGGGGTGACCTACGAGCAGTACTTC.

This clonotype has ten or more counts. V gene TRBV6-1 combines with J gene TRBJ2-5; 7 bases line up with TRBD2. The CDR3 length is 14 residues. The germline gives CDR1 MNHNS, CDR2 SASEGT. With 5 bases clipped from V and 1 base from J, the junction kept 4 bases outside the gene matches. CDR3 residues: CASSYGLVQETQYF. The DNA of the CDR3 is TGTGCCAGCAGTTATGGACTAGTCCAAGAGACCCAGTACTTC.

This clonotype was found a few times. This could be a read error, since a much larger clone is one nucleotide away. As the CDR3 is not closed by the conserved phenylalanine or tryptophan, this likely results from a read error. The chain links TRBV6-1 to TRBJ1-6; 11 positions match TRBD1. The CDR3 consists of 15 residues. Germline lookup yields CDR1 MNHNS and CDR2 SASEGT. CDR3 sequence reads: CAGSLGTGGNSPLHL. The CDR3 DNA reads as TGTGCCGGCAGTCTAGGGACAGGGGGGAATTCACCCCTCCACCTT.

To note about this clonotype: At one end the junction does not follow the germline gene, possibly because of a read error. This chain uses TRBV9 with TRBJ2-2, with 8 bases matching TRBD2. CDR3 length: 15 residues. Germline V gene data show CDR1 as SGDLS and CDR2 as YYNGEE. The CDR3 is CASRASGSNTGELAF. In nucleotides, the CDR3 is TGTGCCAGCAGGGCTAGCGGGTCGAACACCGGGGAGCTGGCTTTT.

A word on this clonotype: Compared with germline, one end of the junction differs, possibly owing to a read error. The rearrangement links TRBV19 to TRBJ2-6; D is unresolved. Germline values: CDR1 LNHDA, CDR2 SQIVND (reference sequence). CDR3 length: 15 amino acids. The CDR3 DNA is TGTGCCAGTAGCATAGTGATGTCTAGGGCCAACGTCCTGACTTTC. It specifies CASSIVMSRANVLTF.

About this clonotype itself: The final CDR3 position lacks the conserved phenylalanine or tryptophan, pointing to a likely read error. The chain uses TRBV5-1 and TRBJ2-1; possible D gene TRBD2, 5 bases. Trimming cost V 0 bases and J 10 bases, with 14 bases left between them. The germline gives CDR1 SGHRS, CDR2 YFSETQ. The CDR3 length is 14 residues. The DNA for the CDR3 is TGCGCCAGCAGCTTGGCCGGAGAGCGGAGAGAGCAGTTCTTA. Protein product: CASSLAGERREQFL.